The rows below give T cell receptor beta chains drawn from one sample of a study of CXCR4 blockade with PD-1 therapy in pancreatic cancer. This table comes from immunoSEQ multiplex PCR, and its TCRdb copy is limited to in-frame clones, with some not included. The data show some 1,600 clones, approximately 39% seen once. The source material was tumor tissue. These receptors were taken from a human donor with pancreatic ductal adenocarcinoma. CDR3s include the opening cysteine and the closing phenylalanine or tryptophan. The order of the fields is clone size, V gene, D gene, J gene, CDR3 length, CDR3 DNA, CDR3 protein. D genes are given only for firm matches. Size tells how often a clone was seen (once, few, many) or the class of an expanded clone, and some rows leave it out.

abundance: few
v_gene: TRBV30
d_gene: .
j_gene: TRBJ2-1
len: 13
CDR3nt: TGTGCCTGGAGTGCACCTAGGACCTATGAGCAGTTCTTC
CDR3aa: CAWSAPRTYEQFF

abundance: .
v_gene: TRBV19
d_gene: TRBD1
j_gene: TRBJ2-7
len: 15
CDR3nt: TGTGCCAGTAGTATGGAGGTGGACAGGGCACGCGAGCAGTACTTC
CDR3aa: CASSMEVDRAREQYF

abundance: .
v_gene: TRBV30
d_gene: .
j_gene: TRBJ1-4
len: 12
CDR3nt: TGTGCCTGGGGGAGGGGTAATGAAAAACTGTTTTTT
CDR3aa: CAWGRGNEKLFF

abundance: .
v_gene: TRBV28
d_gene: TRBD1
j_gene: TRBJ1-2
len: 12
CDR3nt: TGTGCCAGCAGTTCGACAGGGAGGCGCTACACCTTC
CDR3aa: CASSSTGRRYTF

abundance: once
v_gene: TRBV5-1
d_gene: TRBD1
j_gene: TRBJ2-3
len: 16
CDR3nt: TGCGCCAGCAGCTTGGGGACAGGCGGTAGGGCAGATACGCAGTATTTT
CDR3aa: CASSLGTGGRADTQYF

abundance: few
v_gene: TRBV11-1
d_gene: .
j_gene: TRBJ2-5
len: 15
CDR3nt: TGTGCCAGCAGTCTTGTTCGGGGATCCCAAGAGACCCAGTACTTC
CDR3aa: CASSLVRGSQETQYF

abundance: .
v_gene: TRBV18
d_gene: TRBD1
j_gene: TRBJ1-2
len: 14
CDR3nt: TGTGCCAGCTCAACTGGGACAGGGGAGCCGGGCTACACCTTC
CDR3aa: CASSTGTGEPGYTF

abundance: few
v_gene: TRBV11-3
d_gene: TRBD2
j_gene: TRBJ2-5
len: 16
CDR3nt: TGTGCCAGCAGCTTAGGCCCGGCGGGAGGCGTGGAGACCCAGTACTTC
CDR3aa: CASSLGPAGGVETQYF

abundance: .
v_gene: TRBV28
d_gene: .
j_gene: TRBJ1-2
len: 13
CDR3nt: TGTGCCAGCAGACAGGACCGCGAGGCCGGCTACACCTTC
CDR3aa: CASRQDREAGYTF

abundance: few
v_gene: TRBV9
d_gene: .
j_gene: TRBJ1-2
len: 14
CDR3nt: TGTGCCAGCAGCCCCTCCCAGGGGAACTATGGCTACACCTTC
CDR3aa: CASSPSQGNYGYTF

abundance: .
v_gene: TRBV9
d_gene: .
j_gene: TRBJ2-1
len: 13
CDR3nt: TGTGCCAGCTCCCCCGAGGGTTTTAATGAGCAGTTCTTC
CDR3aa: CASSPEGFNEQFF

abundance: few
v_gene: TRBV30
d_gene: .
j_gene: TRBJ2-7
len: 17
CDR3nt: TGTGCCTGGAGTGTAGGTCCTGGACGTGGTGGAATCTACGAGCAGTACTTC
CDR3aa: CAWSVGPGRGGIYEQYF

abundance: large
v_gene: TRBV11-3
d_gene: .
j_gene: TRBJ1-1
len: 14
CDR3nt: TGTGCCAGCAGCCCTCAGGCGCAGAACACTGAAGCTTTCTTT
CDR3aa: CASSPQAQNTEAFF

abundance: medium-sized
v_gene: TRBV11-3
d_gene: .
j_gene: TRBJ1-5
len: 16
CDR3nt: TGTGCCAGCAGCTTAAATGGGGCACAGGGTACCCAGCCCCAGCATTTT
CDR3aa: CASSLNGAQGTQPQHF

abundance: .
v_gene: TRBV28
d_gene: TRBD2
j_gene: TRBJ2-3
len: 17
CDR3nt: TGTGCCAGCACCCCTATAAGGGAAGCGGGGGGGCGGGATACGCAGTATTTT
CDR3aa: CASTPIREAGGRDTQYF

abundance: once
v_gene: TRBV19
d_gene: TRBD2
j_gene: TRBJ2-7
len: 15
CDR3nt: TGTGCCAGTAGCCTGGGCGGGAGGGCCTCAAACGAGCAGTACTTC
CDR3aa: CASSLGGRASNEQYF

abundance: .
v_gene: TRBV19
d_gene: .
j_gene: TRBJ2-2
len: 16
CDR3nt: TGTGCCAGTAGTATAGGGGCGGCGGGAACTGCCGGGGAGCTGTTTTTT
CDR3aa: CASSIGAAGTAGELFF

abundance: .
v_gene: TRBV14
d_gene: .
j_gene: TRBJ2-1
len: 13
CDR3nt: TGTGCCAGCAGCCCTACTAGGGGGGCTGAGCAGTTCTTC
CDR3aa: CASSPTRGAEQFF

abundance: .
v_gene: TRBV6-4
d_gene: .
j_gene: TRBJ2-1
len: 13
CDR3nt: TGTGCCAGCAGTTACTCGGTAAACAATGAGCAGTTCTTC
CDR3aa: CASSYSVNNEQFF

abundance: few
v_gene: TRBV29-1
d_gene: TRBD2
j_gene: TRBJ2-7
len: 14
CDR3nt: TGCAGCGTTGCCTATAGCGGGAGGGGCTACGAGCAGTACTTC
CDR3aa: CSVAYSGRGYEQYF

abundance: few
v_gene: TRBV5-1
d_gene: TRBD2
j_gene: TRBJ2-7
len: 21
CDR3nt: TGCGCCAGCAGCTTGAATGACCGACAGTATCCTCTTAGCGGGAGCTATTACGAGCAGTACTTC
CDR3aa: CASSLNDRQYPLSGSYYEQYF

abundance: medium-sized
v_gene: TRBV4-1
d_gene: .
j_gene: TRBJ1-5
len: 14
CDR3nt: TGCGCCAGCAGCCAGGGGACACAAAATCAGCCCCAGCATTTT
CDR3aa: CASSQGTQNQPQHF

abundance: .
v_gene: TRBV19
d_gene: .
j_gene: TRBJ2-7
len: 15
CDR3nt: TGTGCCAGTAGTATCTCGTCGGCGGCTGTCTACGAGCAGTACTTC
CDR3aa: CASSISSAAVYEQYF

abundance: few
v_gene: TRBV7-4
d_gene: .
j_gene: TRBJ1-4
len: 15
CDR3nt: TGTGCCAGCAGCGCCTCAGGGAGGTCGGTTGAAAAACTGTTTTTT
CDR3aa: CASSASGRSVEKLFF

abundance: few
v_gene: TRBV28
d_gene: .
j_gene: TRBJ2-5
len: 17
CDR3nt: TGTGCCAGCAGTCCCACGGTGGGAACGGGGGAGGAAGAGACCCAGTACTTC
CDR3aa: CASSPTVGTGEEETQYF

abundance: .
v_gene: TRBV30
d_gene: .
j_gene: TRBJ2-6
len: 13
CDR3nt: TGTGCCTGGAGTACGGGGTGGGCCAACGTCCTGACTTTC
CDR3aa: CAWSTGWANVLTF

abundance: .
v_gene: TRBV19
d_gene: .
j_gene: TRBJ2-5
len: 14
CDR3nt: TGTGCCAGTAGTATAGACCCAGGGGCAGAGACCCAGTACTTC
CDR3aa: CASSIDPGAETQYF

abundance: .
v_gene: TRBV30
d_gene: .
j_gene: TRBJ1-1
len: 13
CDR3nt: TGTGCCTGGGAGACACACATGAACACTGAAGCTTTCTTT
CDR3aa: CAWETHMNTEAFF

abundance: .
v_gene: TRBV19
d_gene: .
j_gene: TRBJ1-2
len: 16
CDR3nt: TGTGCCAGTACAAAGGCGCACAGGGCGTTGAACTATGGCTACACCTTC
CDR3aa: CASTKAHRALNYGYTF

abundance: medium-sized
v_gene: TRBV6-8
d_gene: .
j_gene: TRBJ1-1
len: 14
CDR3nt: TGTGCCAGCAGTTACTCGATACCAGGTGCTGAAGCTTTCTTT
CDR3aa: CASSYSIPGAEAFF

abundance: .
v_gene: TRBV10-1
d_gene: .
j_gene: TRBJ2-3
len: 15
CDR3nt: TGCGCCAGCAGTGAGTCGGGTAGGGGCCTCCTCGCGCAGTATTTT
CDR3aa: CASSESGRGLLAQYF

abundance: few
v_gene: TRBV30
d_gene: .
j_gene: TRBJ2-7
len: 13
CDR3nt: TGTGCCTGGAGCGGCGGGACAGCTTACGAGCAGTACTTC
CDR3aa: CAWSGGTAYEQYF

abundance: .
v_gene: TRBV18
d_gene: .
j_gene: TRBJ1-2
len: 14
CDR3nt: TGTGCCAGCTCGCAGATGCCCCCTAACTATGGCTACACCTTC
CDR3aa: CASSQMPPNYGYTF

abundance: .
v_gene: TRBV19
d_gene: .
j_gene: TRBJ1-3
len: 13
CDR3nt: TGTGCCAGTAGGCTGATCTCTGGAAACACCATATATTTT
CDR3aa: CASRLISGNTIYF

abundance: .
v_gene: TRBV19
d_gene: .
j_gene: TRBJ1-5
len: 13
CDR3nt: TGTGCCACCGCTGACAGGCGCGATCAGCCCCAGCATTTT
CDR3aa: CATADRRDQPQHF

abundance: .
v_gene: TRBV6-8
d_gene: TRBD1
j_gene: TRBJ1-5
len: 15
CDR3nt: TGTGCCAGCAGTGGGCCTGGACAGGGAAATCAGCCCCAGCATTTT
CDR3aa: CASSGPGQGNQPQHF

abundance: .
v_gene: TRBV19
d_gene: TRBD1
j_gene: TRBJ2-7
len: 15
CDR3nt: TGTGCCAGTAGTATAGCTGGGACAGGGGAGATCGGGCAGTACTTC
CDR3aa: CASSIAGTGEIGQYF

abundance: .
v_gene: TRBV11-3
d_gene: .
j_gene: TRBJ1-1
len: 14
CDR3nt: TGTGCCAGCAGCCCCCGTCCCGGCTACACTGAAGCTTTCTTT
CDR3aa: CASSPRPGYTEAFF

abundance: few
v_gene: TRBV6-8
d_gene: .
j_gene: TRBJ2-1
len: 13
CDR3nt: TGTGCCAGCAGCGCCGGGGTCTACAATGAGCAGTTCTTC
CDR3aa: CASSAGVYNEQFF

abundance: few
v_gene: TRBV9
d_gene: .
j_gene: TRBJ1-1
len: 13
CDR3nt: TGTGCCAGCAGCCCTGCCCTTTACACTGAAGCTTTCTTT
CDR3aa: CASSPALYTEAFF

abundance: few
v_gene: TRBV25-1
d_gene: TRBD1
j_gene: TRBJ1-1
len: 13
CDR3nt: TGTGCCAGCAGTGGCCGGACAGGGGCTGAAGCTTTCTTT
CDR3aa: CASSGRTGAEAFF

abundance: .
v_gene: TRBV14
d_gene: .
j_gene: TRBJ2-7
len: 15
CDR3nt: TGTGCCAGCAGCCAAGATCGGGTAACCTCCTACGAGCAGTACTTC
CDR3aa: CASSQDRVTSYEQYF

abundance: .
v_gene: TRBV18
d_gene: .
j_gene: TRBJ1-2
len: 13
CDR3nt: TGTGCCAGCTCACCAGACAGAGAACGGGGCTACACCTTC
CDR3aa: CASSPDRERGYTF

abundance: .
v_gene: TRBV19
d_gene: TRBD2
j_gene: TRBJ2-3
len: 15
CDR3nt: TGTGCCAGTAGTATTAACGGGGGGGCATCAGATACGCAGTATTTT
CDR3aa: CASSINGGASDTQYF

abundance: .
v_gene: TRBV29-1
d_gene: .
j_gene: TRBJ1-1
len: 12
CDR3nt: TGCAGCGGGTGGGACGGGTACACTGAAGCTTTCTTT
CDR3aa: CSGWDGYTEAFF

abundance: .
v_gene: TRBV19
d_gene: TRBD2
j_gene: TRBJ2-1
len: 15
CDR3nt: TGTGCCAGTAGCCTTACTAGCGGGGATTACAATGAGCAGTTCTTC
CDR3aa: CASSLTSGDYNEQFF

abundance: .
v_gene: TRBV19
d_gene: .
j_gene: TRBJ2-4
len: 14
CDR3nt: TGTGCCAGTAGTCCGGTGCGGGCAAGAGACATTCAGTACTTC
CDR3aa: CASSPVRARDIQYF

abundance: .
v_gene: TRBV6-8
d_gene: TRBD1
j_gene: TRBJ2-6
len: 17
CDR3nt: TGTGCTAGCAGTGATTTGGCAGGGGGAACTGGGGCCAACGTCCTGACTTTC
CDR3aa: CASSDLAGGTGANVLTF

abundance: .
v_gene: TRBV19
d_gene: .
j_gene: TRBJ1-1
len: 13
CDR3nt: TGTGCCAGTAGTACAGGGTTTTCGGGTGAAGCTTTCTTT
CDR3aa: CASSTGFSGEAFF